A single sample gave rise to the 9 T cell receptor beta chains below, sequenced in a study of cytomegalovirus exposure and HLA in healthy donors. The PCR ran on 60 Vbeta and 13 Jbeta primers. TCRdb's table, derived via immunoSEQ multiplex PCR, lists solely in-frame clones and lacks some. Here the sample spans 80,000 or so clones, approximately 72% being singletons. Sequences were obtained from PBMCs. The receptors were gathered from a woman in her 40s in good health and CMV-seropositive.

The sample holds a few counts of this clone. V is TRBV18 and J is TRBJ1-3, with a possible D match to TRBD1 (5 bases). Germline CDR1 and CDR2: KGHSH and LQKENI. This CDR3 comprises 15 residues. With 3 bases removed from V and 1 base from J, the gap between germline ends came to 10 bases. In DNA, the CDR3 is TGTGCCAGCTCACCCCTCGGGGGTTCTGGAAACACCATATATTTT. Translated: CASSPLGGSGNTIYF.

The table lists this clone with a few counts. The chain links TRBV28 to TRBJ1-4, with unresolved D. V lost 7 bases to trimming and J lost 6 bases, with 9 bases between them. The CDR3 consists of 12 residues. Germline CDR1 MDHEN, CDR2 SYDVKM. Here the CDR3 reads CASKNHHEKLFF. DNA for the CDR3: TGTGCCAGCAAAAATCATCATGAAAAACTGTTTTTT.

The chain links TRBV2 to TRBJ1-4, with TRBD1 matching 11 bases. V lost 6 bases to trimming and J lost 7 bases; unmatched junction nucleotides: 10. CDR1 and CDR2 (germline): SNHLY, FYNNEI. The CDR3 runs 16 residues. The CDR3 nucleotides read TGTGCCAGCAGACCCGGGACAGGGGGACGAGTTGAAAAACTGTTTTTT. This sequence encodes CASRPGTGGRVEKLFF.

The chain carries TRBV5-1 and TRBJ1-4, with 7 bases identical to TRBD1. The CDR3 spans 14 residues. V was clipped by 4 bases and J by 8 bases; unmatched bases: 8. Per the germline V gene, CDR1 is SGHRS and CDR2 is YFSETQ. The CDR3 DNA reads as TGCGCCAGCAGCGTCGGGACAGTAGACGAAAAACTGTTTTTT. Translating gives CASSVGTVDEKLFF.

The J gene is TRBJ2-7, the V gene TRBV5-4; TRBD2 agrees at 7 bases. V dropped 4 bases and J dropped 0; count of bases not matched to a gene: 7. Looked up from germline, CDR1 is SGHNT and CDR2 is YYREEE (reference sequence). The CDR3 contains 15 residues. The CDR3 protein is CASSPGRTTSYEQYF. DNA of the CDR3: TGTGCCAGCAGCCCCGGGAGGACTACCTCCTACGAGCAGTACTTC.

V and J are TRBV4-3 and TRBJ1-6, with 9 bases matching TRBD1. With 3 bases clipped from V and 12 bases from J, the junction kept 0 bases outside the gene matches. This CDR3 region has 12 residues. Per the germline V gene, CDR1 is LGHNA and CDR2 is YSLEER. Here the CDR3 reads CASSQDRGPLHF. The CDR3 DNA is TGCGCCAGCAGCCAGGACAGGGGACCCCTCCACTTT.

This clone appeared a single time. The chain carries TRBV6-5 and TRBJ1-3; D not resolved. The CDR3 totals 15 residues. Germline-derived CDR1 and CDR2 are MNHEY and SVGAGI. Trimming removed 0 bases at V and 3 bases at J, with 9 bases between. CDR3 DNA: TGTGCCAGCAGTTACTCGAGGGATTATGGAAACACCATATATTTT. Its translation is CASSYSRDYGNTIYF.

The chain combines TRBV6-5 with TRBJ1-2, with 10 bases fitting TRBD1. The germline V gene encodes CDR1 MNHEY and CDR2 SVGAGI. This CDR3 comprises 14 residues. V shed 6 bases, J shed 2 bases, and the junction held 3 bases outside the gene matches. CDR3 region: CASSLGQGNYGYTF. The CDR3, as DNA: TGTGCCAGCAGCCTGGGACAGGGGAACTATGGCTACACCTTC.

The chain joins TRBV5-1 to TRBJ2-1, with 7 bases aligning to TRBD2. V shed 1 base, J shed 7 bases, and the junction held 8 bases outside the gene matches. The germline gives CDR1 SGHRS, CDR2 YFSETQ. CDR3 length: 15 amino acids. As DNA, the CDR3 is TGCGCCAGCAGCTTGTTTTCGGGAGCGGGGAATGAGCAGTTCTTC. Encoded protein: CASSLFSGAGNEQFF.